Listed below are T cell receptor beta chains from one sample, sequenced in a study of immune characterization of retroperitoneal liposarcoma. Each CDR3 protein is one row after TCRdb ran MiXCR on the PCR reads. Among some 6,600 distinct CDR3 sequences listed, around 30% were seen once. Sequencing was done on a sample of tumor tissue. All receptors derive from a female donor with retroperitoneal liposarcoma. The CDR3 runs from the conserved cysteine through the conserved F or W. Each record gives: V gene, CDR3 protein.

TRBV6-1 | CASSPTRTSGREFF
TRBV7-2 | CASSFGRAYEQYF
TRBV6-1 | CASSGAGTGQTEAFF
TRBV27 | CASSLFFPDTQYF
TRBV5-1 | CASSLRQGRNEKLFF
TRBV6-5 | CASFAGSTDTQYF
TRBV5-8 | CASSLVWSPNTEAFF
TRBV5-1 | CASSLGPRFNSPLHF
TRBV5-7 | CASSSRWRVVPHTEAFF
TRBV11-2 | CASSPGASGGSGGTQYF
TRBV27 | CACSLVGQETQFF
TRBV5-4 | CASSLGNLSPYTF
TRBV6-1 | CASSETSVGHNEQYF
TRBV6-1 | CASSRTGYQETQYF
TRBV11-2 | CASSLIAGGLGTDTQYF
TRBV6-1 | CASSETGRTDTQYF
TRBV6-1 | CASSPGGTDSPLHF
TRBV12-3/TRBV12-4 | CASSSGRLTDTQYF
TRBV3-1 | CASSQPPTGRATEQYF
TRBV9 | CASSVESSYNEQFF
TRBV7-3 | CASSVGNNNEQFF
TRBV5-1 | CASSNFQRNPTDTQYF
TRBV5-6 | CASSGGLLNTEAFF
TRBV4-1 | CASSQVDLISYNEQFF
TRBV27 | CASSLTGRNQPQHF
TRBV28 | CASTLRGGARRGYEQYF
TRBV7-8 | CASSSGTSVYEQYF
TRBV6-1 | CASSIGFTEAFF
TRBV7-2 | CASSLAGRPYEQHF
TRBV7-2 | CASSLAFGTGLNYGYTF
TRBV5-4 | CASSHGTSGRMVYNEQFF